Listed below are T cell receptor beta chains from one sample, sequenced in a study of shared clonotypes between healthy human individuals. The data were produced by immunoSEQ multiplex PCR, yet TCRdb's version contains in-frame clones alone and is incomplete. The sample records about 1 million clones, more than 65% being singletons. Material for sequencing was memory CD4+ T cells sorted from blood. The receptors shown here come from a man aged 18-30 years in good health. CDR3s include the opening cysteine and the closing phenylalanine or tryptophan. The order of the fields is J gene, V gene, clone size, D gene, CDR3 protein, CDR3 DNA. The D gene is left open where the match is weak. Not all rows give a size; the values are once, few, many and, for expanded clones, a class.

>TRBJ2-1|TRBV7-2|many|-
CASSLAQGSYNEQFF
TGTGCCAGCAGCTTAGCACAGGGATCGTACAATGAGCAGTTCTTC
>TRBJ2-2|TRBV9|-|TRBD2
CASSAPGGSTGELFF
TGTGCCAGCAGCGCGCCGGGGGGAAGTACCGGGGAGCTGTTTTTT
>TRBJ1-3|TRBV9|-|TRBD1
CASSVGTVSGNTIYF
TGTGCCAGCAGCGTCGGGACAGTCTCTGGAAACACCATATATTTT
>TRBJ2-1|TRBV18|-|-
CASSPQAAATREQFF
TGTGCCAGCTCACCACAGGCGGCCGCTACAAGGGAGCAGTTCTTC
>TRBJ2-3|TRBV6-5|-|-
CASSYRGDTQYF
TGTGCCAGCAGTTATAGGGGAGATACGCAGTATTTT
>TRBJ1-1|TRBV10-3|few|-
CAISEATRVTEAFF
TGTGCCATCAGTGAGGCCACCAGGGTGACTGAAGCTTTCTTT
>TRBJ2-3|TRBV7-8|-|-
CASSSFIREFGRTDTQYF
TGTGCCAGCAGCTCATTTATACGGGAGTTCGGGCGGACAGATACGCAGTATTTT
>TRBJ2-3|TRBV7-2|-|-
CASSPEPGSDTQYF
TGTGCCAGCAGCCCAGAACCAGGGTCAGATACGCAGTATTTT
>TRBJ2-1|TRBV6-1|-|-
CASSEVVYLAEQFF
TGTGCCAGCAGTGAAGTCGTCTATTTGGCTGAGCAGTTCTTC
>TRBJ2-7|TRBV5-1|few|TRBD1
CASSQQGALEEQYF
TGCGCCAGCAGCCAACAGGGGGCGCTTGAGGAGCAGTACTTC